Listed here are 18 T cell receptor beta chains from one sample, sequenced in a study of response to subunit inactivated influenza vaccine. A single record per CDR3 protein comes from TCRdb applying MiXCR to the RT-PCR reads. The sample carries fewer than 700,000 distinct CDR3 sequences, roughly 13% recorded once. The starting material was PBMCs from blood, obtained 40 to 50 days after vaccination. These receptors all come from a man aged 45 to 65 who received an inactivated influenza vaccine.

The chain recombines TRBV7-2 with TRBJ1-1; D is possibly TRBD1 (5 bases). Germline V gene sequence: CDR1 SGHTA, CDR2 FQGNSA. The ends were cut back, 11 bases at V and 4 bases at J, with 17 bases in the middle. This CDR3 contains 13 residues. The CDR3 bases are TGTGCCGCTACTGACTGGGGGGGCACTGAAGCTTTCTTT. It encodes CAATDWGGTEAFF.

This clonotype was counted only a few times. The V call is TRBV20-1, the J call TRBJ2-3, with TRBD2 identical over 8 bases. The CDR3 contains 16 residues. V shed 1 base, J shed 2 bases, and the junction held 8 bases outside the gene matches. Germline V gene lookup returns CDR1 DFQATT and CDR2 SNEGSKA (reference sequence). Here the CDR3 reads CSARASSGGPTDTQYF. CDR3 nucleotide sequence: TGCAGTGCTAGAGCATCATCGGGAGGGCCCACAGATACGCAGTATTTT.

This clonotype was recorded a few times. The V call is TRBV7-2, the J call TRBJ2-5; D gene unclear. The CDR3 runs 15 residues. Germline V gene lookup returns CDR1 SGHTA and CDR2 FQGNSA. The ends were cut back, 8 bases at V and 2 bases at J, with 18 bases in the middle. The CDR3 DNA is TGTGCCAGCGGGTCCCCTTGGCTACAGCAAGAGACCCAGTACTTC. Translating gives CASGSPWLQQETQYF.

The chain couples TRBV5-1 to TRBJ2-1, with 7 bases identical to TRBD1. The CDR3 is 16 amino acids. The V and J ends lost 4 bases and 6 bases, in that order; junction bases with no gene match: 13. Per the germline V gene, CDR1 is SGHRS and CDR2 is YFSETQ. CDR3 coding DNA: TGCGCCAGCAGCCCATTAGATACAGGGGCACGCAATGAGCAGTTCTTC. This codes for CASSPLDTGARNEQFF.

The sample holds many counts of this clonotype. The chain is built from TRBV4-3 and TRBJ2-5, with 7 bases fitting TRBD2. In germline, CDR1 is LGHNA, CDR2 YSLEER. Trimming removed 0 bases from V and 2 bases from J; junction bases left unmatched: 12. This CDR3 contains 18 residues. CDR3 bases: TGCGCCAGCAGCCAAGAGGCTAGCGGAAGGGGAATACAAGAGACCCAGTACTTC. Its translation is CASSQEASGRGIQETQYF.

The CDR3 here is CAWSRGEGNTEAFF. In DNA form, the CDR3 reads TGTGCCTGGAGTAGGGGGGAAGGTAACACTGAAGCTTTCTTT. The V call is TRBV30, the J call TRBJ1-1, with D maybe TRBD1 (6 bases). The V gene lost 2 bases and the J gene lost 2 bases, with 12 bases spanning the gap. The germline V gene has CDR1 GTSNPN and CDR2 SVGIG (reference sequence). The CDR3 sequence is 14 residues long.

This clonotype has a count of ten or more. This chain connects TRBV27 to TRBJ2-1; D is possibly TRBD2 (6 bases). V shed 6 bases and J shed 4 bases, with 13 bases lying between them. Germline CDR1 reads MNHEY; CDR2 reads SMNVEV (reference sequence). The CDR3 totals 14 residues. CDR3 in amino acids: CASRRDLGYNEQFF. DNA for the CDR3: TGTGCCAGCAGAAGGGACTTGGGGTACAATGAGCAGTTCTTC.

Written as DNA, the CDR3 is TGTGCCAGCAGCTTAAGGGAGGGGCTCACAGATACGCAGTATTTT. This sequence encodes CASSLREGLTDTQYF. The chain has TRBV11-2 and TRBJ2-3, with 7 positions matching TRBD2. This CDR3 is built from 15 residues. CDR1 is SGHAT, CDR2 FQNNGV, per germline. V lost 2 bases and J lost 2; bases outside the gene matches: 4.

The chain employs TRBV24-1 and TRBJ2-4; no clear D. Germline-derived CDR1 and CDR2 are KGHDR and SFDVKD. Trimming took off 4 bases at V and 9 bases at J, with 6 bases between the two ends. The CDR3 has 11 residues. The CDR3 spells CATSDGPIQYF. CDR3 DNA sequence: TGTGCCACCAGTGACGGACCCATTCAGTACTTC.

V and J are TRBV20-1 and TRBJ1-6, with D unresolved. This CDR3 comprises 11 residues. Looked up from germline, CDR1 is DFQATT and CDR2 is SNEGSKA (reference sequence). Trimming took off 6 bases at V and 12 bases at J, with 12 bases between the two ends. CDR3 coding DNA: TGCAGTGCAGGGCAGAGAGGACCCCTCCACTTT. Translating gives CSAGQRGPLHF.

This clonotype was seen repeatedly, ten times or more. The chain recombines TRBV7-9 with TRBJ2-3, with no clear D. This CDR3 contains 13 residues. Germline CDR1 is SEHNR and CDR2 is FQNEAQ (reference sequence). V was trimmed by 4 bases and J by 2 bases, leaving 7 bases between them. The CDR3 region has the DNA TGTGCCAGCAGCTCGACCTACACAGATACGCAGTATTTT. Translated: CASSSTYTDTQYF.

This clonotype was seen a handful of times. The chain combines TRBV12-3 or TRBV12-4 with TRBJ2-2; possibly TRBD1 for D (5 bases). Trimming shortened V by 7 bases and J by 2 bases, and 26 bases separated the two germline ends. CDR3 length: 19 residues. The CDR3 sequence: CASISIAIWGRANTGELFF. DNA for the CDR3: TGTGCCAGCATTTCAATAGCAATCTGGGGCAGGGCAAACACCGGGGAGCTGTTTTTT.

The J gene is TRBJ1-6, the V gene TRBV20-1; D gene ambiguous. Per the germline V gene, CDR1 is DFQATT and CDR2 is SNEGSKA (reference sequence). V lost 2 bases, J lost 5 bases, and 10 bases lay in between. This CDR3 contains 14 residues. CDR3 nucleotides: TGCAGTGCTAGATGGCAGTCGGATAATTCACCCCTCCACTTT. Translation gives CSARWQSDNSPLHF.

This clonotype has just a few counts. This rearrangement joins TRBV20-1 to TRBJ2-5; D is possibly TRBD2 (7 bases). CDR3 length: 21 amino acids. The ends were cut back, 3 bases at V and 1 base at J, with 33 bases in the middle. The germline CDR1 and CDR2 sequences are DFQATT and SNEGSKA (reference sequence). The CDR3 DNA is TGCAGTGCTAGTAGTAGTACTGGGGGGCCGAGGCGGGAGTGGGGCCAAGAGACCCAGTACTTC. It is translated as CSASSSTGGPRREWGQETQYF.

The table lists this clonotype with a few counts. This chain links TRBV16 with TRBJ2-1; TRBD2 agrees at 8 bases. The V segment lost 4 bases and the J segment 8 bases; nucleotides outside the gene matches: 13. The length of the CDR3 is 16 residues. Germline V CDR1 and CDR2: KGHSY, FQNENV. CDR3 region: CASSPLHQREIYEQFF. CDR3 in DNA: TGTGCCAGCAGCCCACTACACCAGCGGGAGATATATGAGCAGTTCTTC.

This sequence joins TRBV7-2 and TRBJ2-3; the match to TRBD2 covers 8 bases. CDR3 length: 15 residues. From germline, CDR1 is SGHTA and CDR2 FQGNSA. V was clipped by 5 bases and J by 4 bases; unmatched bases: 8. For the CDR3, the DNA is TGTGCCAGCAGCAAATTACCGGGGGGGGCAGATACGCAGTATTTT. Translated: CASSKLPGGADTQYF.

This clonotype was found many times. The chain recombines TRBV7-9 with TRBJ2-7, with D possibly TRBD2 on 6 matching bases. The CDR3 is 14 residues long. The V end lost 5 bases, the J end lost 6 bases, and 17 bases lay between the germline ends. In germline, CDR1 is SEHNR, CDR2 FQNEAQ (reference sequence). In DNA form, the CDR3 reads TGTGCCAGCAGCCGACTAGATACCTTCTCCGAGCAGTACTTC. As protein: CASSRLDTFSEQYF.

The chain joins TRBV7-2 to TRBJ2-1, with 10 nucleotides matching TRBD2. Germline values: CDR1 SGHTA, CDR2 FQGNSA. This CDR3 contains 15 residues. Losses at the gene ends were 2 bases for V and 6 bases for J; bases not matched to a gene: 4. CDR3 nucleotide sequence: TGTGCCAGCAGCTTAATTCGACTAGCGGGCAATGAGCAGTTCTTC. The encoded protein is CASSLIRLAGNEQFF.